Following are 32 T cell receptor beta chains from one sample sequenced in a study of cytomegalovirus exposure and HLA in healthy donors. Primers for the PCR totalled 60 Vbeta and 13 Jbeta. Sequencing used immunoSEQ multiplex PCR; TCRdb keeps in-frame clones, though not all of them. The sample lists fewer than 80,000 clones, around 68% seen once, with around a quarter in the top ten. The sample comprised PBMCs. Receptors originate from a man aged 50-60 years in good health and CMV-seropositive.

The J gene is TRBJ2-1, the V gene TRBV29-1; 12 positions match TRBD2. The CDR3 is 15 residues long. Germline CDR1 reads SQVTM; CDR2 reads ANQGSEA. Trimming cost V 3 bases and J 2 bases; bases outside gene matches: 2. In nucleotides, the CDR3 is TGCAGCGTTGAGACTAGCGGGAGAACCTACAATGAGCAGTTCTTC. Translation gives CSVETSGRTYNEQFF.

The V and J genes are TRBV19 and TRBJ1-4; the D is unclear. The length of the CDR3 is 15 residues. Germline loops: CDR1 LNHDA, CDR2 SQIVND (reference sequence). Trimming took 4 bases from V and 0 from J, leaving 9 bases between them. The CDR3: CASSRRPATNEKLFF. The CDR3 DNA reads TGTGCCAGTAGTAGGAGGCCGGCAACTAATGAAAAACTGTTTTTT.

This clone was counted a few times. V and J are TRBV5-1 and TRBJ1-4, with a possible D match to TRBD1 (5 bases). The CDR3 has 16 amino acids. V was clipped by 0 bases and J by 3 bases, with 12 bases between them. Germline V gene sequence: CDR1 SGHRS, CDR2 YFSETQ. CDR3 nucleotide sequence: TGCGCCAGCAGCTTGGCCGTAGGGGTTTCTAATGAAAAACTGTTTTTT. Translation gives CASSLAVGVSNEKLFF.

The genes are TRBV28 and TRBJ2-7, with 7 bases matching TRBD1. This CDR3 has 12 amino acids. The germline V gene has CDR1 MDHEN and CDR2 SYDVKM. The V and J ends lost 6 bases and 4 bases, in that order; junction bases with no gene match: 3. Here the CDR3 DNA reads TGTGCCAGCAGCCTGGGACAGTACGAGCAGTACTTC. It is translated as CASSLGQYEQYF.

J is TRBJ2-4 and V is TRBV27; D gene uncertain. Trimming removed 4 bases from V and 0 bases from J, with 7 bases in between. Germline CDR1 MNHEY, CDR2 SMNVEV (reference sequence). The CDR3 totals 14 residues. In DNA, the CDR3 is TGTGCCAGCAGTTCTAGGCTAGCCAAAAACATTCAGTACTTC. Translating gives CASSSRLAKNIQYF.

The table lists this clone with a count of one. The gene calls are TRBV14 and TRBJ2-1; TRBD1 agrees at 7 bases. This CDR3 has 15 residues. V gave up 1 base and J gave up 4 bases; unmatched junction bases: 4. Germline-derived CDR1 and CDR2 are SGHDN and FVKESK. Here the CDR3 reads CASSQVWDRYNEQFF. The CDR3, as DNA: TGTGCCAGCAGCCAAGTCTGGGACAGATACAATGAGCAGTTCTTC.

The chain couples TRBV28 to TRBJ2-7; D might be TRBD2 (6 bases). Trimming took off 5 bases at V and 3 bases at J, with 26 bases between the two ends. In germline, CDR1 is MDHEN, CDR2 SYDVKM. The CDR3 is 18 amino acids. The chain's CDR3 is CASSPPSGLLTDYYEQYF. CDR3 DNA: TGTGCCAGCAGTCCCCCATCGGGACTCCTAACCGACTACTACGAGCAGTACTTC.

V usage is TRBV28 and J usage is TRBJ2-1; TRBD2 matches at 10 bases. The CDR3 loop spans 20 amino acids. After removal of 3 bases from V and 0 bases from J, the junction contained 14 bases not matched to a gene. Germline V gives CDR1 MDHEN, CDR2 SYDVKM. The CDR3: CASSFPAGLAGVSSYNEQFF. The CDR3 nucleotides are TGTGCCAGCAGTTTCCCCGCAGGGCTAGCGGGAGTGAGCTCCTACAATGAGCAGTTCTTC.

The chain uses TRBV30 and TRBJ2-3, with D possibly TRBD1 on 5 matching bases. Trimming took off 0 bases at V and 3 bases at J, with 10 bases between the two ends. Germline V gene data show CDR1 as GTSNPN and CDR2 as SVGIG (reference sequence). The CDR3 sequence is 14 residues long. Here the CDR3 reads CAWSVKGITDTQYF. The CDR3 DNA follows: TGTGCCTGGAGTGTAAAGGGGATAACAGATACGCAGTATTTT. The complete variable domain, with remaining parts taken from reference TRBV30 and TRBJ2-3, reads SQTIHQWPATLVQPVGSPLSLECTVEGTSNPNLYWYRQAAGRGLQLLFYSVGIGQISSEVPQNLSASRPQDRQFILSSKKLLLSDSGFYLCAWSVKGITDTQYFGPGTRLTVL.

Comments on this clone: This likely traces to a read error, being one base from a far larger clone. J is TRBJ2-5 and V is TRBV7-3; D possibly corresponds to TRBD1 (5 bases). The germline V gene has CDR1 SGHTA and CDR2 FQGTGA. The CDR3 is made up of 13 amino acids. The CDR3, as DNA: TGTGTCAGCAGCCAAAGGGGATTAAACCGATGGTACTTC. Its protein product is CVSSQRGLNRWYF.

CDR3 in amino acids: CASSPTGLPTNEKLFF. CDR3 DNA sequence: TGCGCCAGCAGCCCGACAGGCCTCCCGACTAATGAAAAACTGTTTTTT. The rearrangement uses TRBV5-1 and TRBJ1-4; a possible D gene is TRBD1 (6 bases). The CDR3 runs 16 residues. The ends were cut back, 4 bases at V and 2 bases at J, with 15 bases in the middle. Germline CDR1 and CDR2: SGHRS and YFSETQ.

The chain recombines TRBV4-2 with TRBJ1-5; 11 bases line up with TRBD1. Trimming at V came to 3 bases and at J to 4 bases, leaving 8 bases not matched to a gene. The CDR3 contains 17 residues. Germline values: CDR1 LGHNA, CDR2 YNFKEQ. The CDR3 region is CASSHRDRGSANQPQHF. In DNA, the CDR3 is TGTGCCAGCAGCCATCGGGACAGGGGGTCGGCGAATCAGCCCCAGCATTTT.

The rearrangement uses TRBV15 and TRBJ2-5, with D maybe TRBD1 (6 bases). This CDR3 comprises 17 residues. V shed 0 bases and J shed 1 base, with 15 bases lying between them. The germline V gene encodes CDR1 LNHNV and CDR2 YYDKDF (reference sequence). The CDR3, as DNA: TGTGCCACCAGCAGAGATGGGTCAAGGGGGTCCCAAGAGACCCAGTACTTC. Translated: CATSRDGSRGSQETQYF.

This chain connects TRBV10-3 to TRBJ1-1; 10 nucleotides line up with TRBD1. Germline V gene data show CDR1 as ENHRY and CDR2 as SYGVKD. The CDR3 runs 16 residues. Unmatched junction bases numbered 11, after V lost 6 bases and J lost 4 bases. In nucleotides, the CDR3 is TGTGCCATCAGGAGGACAGGGGGGAGAGGGGGCACTGAAGCTTTCTTT. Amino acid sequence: CAIRRTGGRGGTEAFF.

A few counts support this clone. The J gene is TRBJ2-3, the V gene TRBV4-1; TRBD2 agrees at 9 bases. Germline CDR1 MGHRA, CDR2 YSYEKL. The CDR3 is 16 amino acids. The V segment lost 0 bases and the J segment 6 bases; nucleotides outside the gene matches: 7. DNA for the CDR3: TGCGCCAGCAGCCAAGAGGGTAGCGGGAGCATCGATACGCAGTATTTT. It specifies CASSQEGSGSIDTQYF.

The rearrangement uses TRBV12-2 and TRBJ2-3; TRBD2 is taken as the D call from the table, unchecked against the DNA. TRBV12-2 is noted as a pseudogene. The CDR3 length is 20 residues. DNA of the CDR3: TGTGCAAGTCGCTTAGGTCGGGTAGAGAGTGGCCTCCGCCGCACAGATACGCAGTATTTT. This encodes CASRLGRVESGLRRTDTQYF.

The CDR3 loop reads CASSLGQGGVLFF. For the CDR3, the DNA is TGTGCCAGCAGTTTAGGACAGGGAGGAGTGCTGTTTTTT. J is TRBJ2-2 and V is TRBV28; 8 bases are shared with TRBD1. CDR1 is MDHEN, CDR2 SYDVKM, per germline. CDR3 length: 13 amino acids. The junction had 6 bases not matched to a gene; V was cut back by 2 bases and J by 13 bases. Complete variable domain (other parts from reference TRBV28 and TRBJ2-2): DVKVTQSSRYLVKRTGEKVFLECVQDMDHENMFWYRQDPGLGLRLIYFSYDVKMKEKGDIPEGYSVSREKKERFSLILESASTNQTSMYLCASSLGQGGVLFFGEGSRLTVL.

CDR3 DNA sequence: TGTGCCAGTAGTCTGTCTTACAGGTCAGACGAGCAGTACTTC. It encodes CASSLSYRSDEQYF. This chain uses TRBV19 with TRBJ2-7, with D possibly TRBD1 on 5 matching bases. Trimming took off 5 bases at V and 5 bases at J, with 16 bases between the two ends. In germline, CDR1 is LNHDA, CDR2 SQIVND (reference sequence). The CDR3 runs to 14 residues.

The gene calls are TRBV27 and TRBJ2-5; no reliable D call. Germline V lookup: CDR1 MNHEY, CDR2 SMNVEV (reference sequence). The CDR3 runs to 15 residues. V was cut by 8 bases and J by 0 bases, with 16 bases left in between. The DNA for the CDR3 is TGTGCCAGCGGCCTGGGCGCTCTCTACCAAGAGACCCAGTACTTC. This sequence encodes CASGLGALYQETQYF.

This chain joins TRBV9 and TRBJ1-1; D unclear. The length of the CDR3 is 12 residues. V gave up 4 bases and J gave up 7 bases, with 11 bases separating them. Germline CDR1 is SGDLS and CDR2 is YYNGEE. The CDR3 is CASSPQKHEAFF. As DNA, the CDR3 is TGTGCCAGCAGCCCACAGAAACATGAAGCTTTCTTT.

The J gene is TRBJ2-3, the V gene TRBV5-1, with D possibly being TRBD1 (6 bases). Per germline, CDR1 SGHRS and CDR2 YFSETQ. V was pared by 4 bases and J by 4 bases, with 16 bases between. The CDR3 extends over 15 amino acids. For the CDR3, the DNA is TGCGCCAGCAGCCCCTTGGGCAGGGGCGCAGATACGCAGTATTTT. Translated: CASSPLGRGADTQYF.

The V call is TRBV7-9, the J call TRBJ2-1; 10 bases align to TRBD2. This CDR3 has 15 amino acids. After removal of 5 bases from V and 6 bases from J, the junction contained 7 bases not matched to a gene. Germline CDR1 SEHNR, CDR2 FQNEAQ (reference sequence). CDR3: CASSPGLAVPNEQFF. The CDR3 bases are TGTGCCAGCAGCCCCGGACTAGCGGTCCCCAATGAGCAGTTCTTC.

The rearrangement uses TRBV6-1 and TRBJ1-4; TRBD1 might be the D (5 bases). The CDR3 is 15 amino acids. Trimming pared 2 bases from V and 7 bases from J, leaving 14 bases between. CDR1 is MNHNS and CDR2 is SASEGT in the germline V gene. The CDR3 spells CASSEIGGSGEKLFF. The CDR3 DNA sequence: TGTGCCAGCAGTGAAATCGGGGGGTCGGGTGAAAAACTGTTTTTT.

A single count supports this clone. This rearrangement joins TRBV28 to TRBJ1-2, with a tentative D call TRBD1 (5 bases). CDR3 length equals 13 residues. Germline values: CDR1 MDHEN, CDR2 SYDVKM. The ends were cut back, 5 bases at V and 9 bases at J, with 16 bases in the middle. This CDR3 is CASSPGGHYRYTF. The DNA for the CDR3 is TGTGCCAGCAGTCCTGGCGGACATTATCGCTACACCTTC.

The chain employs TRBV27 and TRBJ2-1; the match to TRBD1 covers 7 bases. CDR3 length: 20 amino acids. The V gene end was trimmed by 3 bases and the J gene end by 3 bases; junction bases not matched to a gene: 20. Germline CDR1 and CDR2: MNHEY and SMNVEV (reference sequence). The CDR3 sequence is CASSFLSLPRRGPDYNEQFF. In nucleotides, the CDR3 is TGTGCCAGCAGTTTTCTCTCTCTGCCTCGTAGGGGGCCTGACTACAATGAGCAGTTCTTC.

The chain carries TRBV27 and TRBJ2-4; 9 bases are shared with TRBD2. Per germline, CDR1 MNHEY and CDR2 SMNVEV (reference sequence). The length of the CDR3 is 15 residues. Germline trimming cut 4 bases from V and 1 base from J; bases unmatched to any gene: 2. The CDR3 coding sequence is TGTGCCAGCAGTTCCAGCGGGGGGGCCAAAAACATTCAGTACTTC. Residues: CASSSSGGAKNIQYF.

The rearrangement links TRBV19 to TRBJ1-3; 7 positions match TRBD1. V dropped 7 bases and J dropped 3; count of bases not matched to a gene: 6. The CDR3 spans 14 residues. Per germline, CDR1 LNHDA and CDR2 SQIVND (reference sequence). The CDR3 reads CASTKTGSGNTIYF. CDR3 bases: TGTGCCAGTACCAAGACAGGGAGTGGAAACACCATATATTTT. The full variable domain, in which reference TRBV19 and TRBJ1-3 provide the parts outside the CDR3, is DGGITQSPKYLFRKEGQNVTLSCEQNLNHDAMYWYRQDPGQGLRLIYYSQIVNDFQKGDIAEGYSVSREKKESFPLTVTSAQKNPTAFYLCASTKTGSGNTIYFGEGSWLTVV.

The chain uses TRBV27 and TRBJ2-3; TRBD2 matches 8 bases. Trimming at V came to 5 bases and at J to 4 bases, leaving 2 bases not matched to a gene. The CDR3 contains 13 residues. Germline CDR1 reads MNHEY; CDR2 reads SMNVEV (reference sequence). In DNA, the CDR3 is TGTGCCAGCAGTACGGGACTAGCAGATACGCAGTATTTT. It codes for CASSTGLADTQYF.

CDR3: CAISETDEAFF. CDR3 nucleotide sequence: TGTGCCATCAGTGAGACAGATGAAGCTTTCTTT. This chain links TRBV10-3 with TRBJ1-1; no reliable D call. The CDR3 totals 11 residues. The V and J ends lost 2 bases and 7 bases respectively, with 5 bases between them. Germline V CDR1 and CDR2: ENHRY, SYGVKD.

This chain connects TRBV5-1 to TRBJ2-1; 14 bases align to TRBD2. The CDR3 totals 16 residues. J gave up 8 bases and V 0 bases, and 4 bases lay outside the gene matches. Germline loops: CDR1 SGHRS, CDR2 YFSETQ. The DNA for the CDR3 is TGCGCCAGCAGCTTGGGACTAGCGGGAGGGTTGGATGAGCAGTTCTTC. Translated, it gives CASSLGLAGGLDEQFF.

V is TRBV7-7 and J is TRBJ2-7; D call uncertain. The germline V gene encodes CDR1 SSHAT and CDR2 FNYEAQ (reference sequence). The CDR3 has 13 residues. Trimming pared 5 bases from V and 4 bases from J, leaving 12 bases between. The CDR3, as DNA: TGTGCCAGCAGCCCCTACGGTGGTTACGAGCAGTACTTC. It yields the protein CASSPYGGYEQYF.

DNA for the CDR3: TGTGCCAGCAGCCAGGCTAGCGGGGGAACCACAGATACGCAGTATTTT. It translates to CASSQASGGTTDTQYF. V and J are TRBV4-2 and TRBJ2-3; the match to TRBD2 covers 10 bases. J was trimmed by 2 bases and V by 3 bases; bases with no gene match: 5. Germline V gene data show CDR1 as LGHNA and CDR2 as YNFKEQ. The CDR3 runs to 16 residues.